The 3 T cell receptor beta chains in this list originate from one sample, sequenced in a study of blood T cell repertoires in COVID-19. Repertoires were generated with immunoSEQ multiplex PCR, while TCRdb's copy carries only in-frame clones and drops some. Seen here are roughly 320,000 clones, around nine tenths observed once, and the top ten hold over 1%. Specimen: peripheral blood. These receptors came from a man aged 70 or older with acute or convalescent COVID-19.

V gene TRBV4-1 combines with J gene TRBJ2-3, with D perhaps matching TRBD2 (5 bases). V shed 0 bases and J shed 0 bases, with 13 bases lying between them. This CDR3 spans 17 amino acids. Germline lookup yields CDR1 MGHRA and CDR2 YSYEKL. CDR3 bases: TGCGCCAGCAGCCAAGATGGGTCAGCGGACAGCACAGATACGCAGTATTTT. Translation: CASSQDGSADSTDTQYF.

The chain joins TRBV6-5 to TRBJ2-7, with TRBD2 matching over 12 bases. V gave up 6 bases and J gave up 7 bases; unmatched junction bases: 10. The germline gives CDR1 MNHEY, CDR2 SVGAGI. The CDR3 consists of 15 residues. The CDR3 coding sequence is TGTGCCAGCAGCCTCAGACTAGCGGGAGACGGGGAGCAGTACTTC. Its protein product is CASSLRLAGDGEQYF.

The J gene is TRBJ2-3, the V gene TRBV12-1; the table gives TRBD2 as D, unverified against the DNA. TRBV12-1 constitutes a pseudogene. The CDR3 runs to 16 residues. CDR3 residues: CASSLGSAGSTDTQYF. In nucleotides, the CDR3 is TGTGCCAGCAGCTTAGGTTCAGCGGGAAGCACAGATACGCAGTATTTT.